The 6 T cell receptor beta chains reported below all come from one sample, sequenced in a study of blood T cell repertoires in COVID-19. Clones were read by immunoSEQ multiplex PCR, and TCRdb kept only the in-frame ones, dropping some. The profile covers more than 90,000 clones, with 86% appearing a single time and around 4.5% taken by the ten largest. Sequenced input: peripheral blood. The receptors come from a man aged 35-49 years with acute or convalescent COVID-19.

This chain connects TRBV12-3 or TRBV12-4 to TRBJ1-2; D gene uncertain. V lost 5 bases and J lost 3, with 10 bases in between. The CDR3 consists of 13 residues. This CDR3 reads CASSPTMDYGYTF. CDR3 bases: TGTGCCAGCAGTCCAACAATGGACTATGGCTACACCTTC.

The chain links TRBV27 to TRBJ2-7; D is perhaps TRBD1 (5 bases). CDR3 length: 13 amino acids. Germline CDR1 is MNHEY and CDR2 is SMNVEV (reference sequence). Trimming shortened V by 5 bases and J by 9 bases, and 17 bases separated the two germline ends. CDR3 region: CASSPRQRSVQYF. CDR3 DNA sequence: TGTGCCAGCAGTCCAAGACAGAGGTCGGTGCAGTACTTC.

The V gene is TRBV14, the J gene TRBJ1-1; no clear D. Trimming pared 1 base from V and 1 base from J, leaving 7 bases between. The germline gives CDR1 SGHDN, CDR2 FVKESK. CDR3 length equals 14 residues. Here the CDR3 DNA reads TGTGCCAGCAGCCAAGTTAGTGGGAACACTGAAGCTTTCTTT. Translated, it gives CASSQVSGNTEAFF. The full variable domain, completed using reference TRBV14 and TRBJ1-1, is EAGVTQFPSHSVIEKGQTVTLRCDPISGHDNLYWYRRVMGKEIKFLLHFVKESKQDESGMPNNRFLAERTGGTYSTLKVQPAELEDSGVYFCASSQVSGNTEAFFGQGTRLTVV.

The chain links TRBV11-3 to TRBJ1-1; the match to TRBD1 covers 7 bases. V dropped 5 bases and J dropped 7; count of bases not matched to a gene: 7. The germline V gene encodes CDR1 SGHNT and CDR2 YENEEA. The CDR3 contains 13 residues. The CDR3 here is CASSMTGTVEAFF. The CDR3 DNA reads as TGTGCCAGCAGCATGACCGGGACAGTTGAAGCTTTCTTT.

The gene calls are TRBV27 and TRBJ2-2; possible D gene TRBD1, 6 bases. In germline, CDR1 is MNHEY, CDR2 SMNVEV (reference sequence). Deletions cut 8 bases from V and 0 bases from J, with 10 bases between. This CDR3 has 14 amino acids. CDR3 sequence (DNA): TGTGCCAGCTCGGGACACACGAACACCGGGGAGCTGTTTTTT. Amino acids: CASSGHTNTGELFF.

The chain carries TRBV10-1 and TRBJ1-6; 9 bases are a match to TRBD1. The CDR3 is 15 amino acids. Germline trimming cut 2 bases from V and 9 bases from J; bases unmatched to any gene: 5. In germline, CDR1 is WNHNN, CDR2 SYGVQD (reference sequence). CDR3 loop: CASSERDRGFSPLHF. The CDR3 nucleotides read TGCGCCAGCAGTGAGAGAGACAGGGGGTTTTCACCCCTCCACTTT.